This TCR beta chain was sequenced during a study of Ad26.COV2.S vaccination and SARS-CoV-2 variants. Study-wide results and caveats: Placebo recipients showed lower spike-specific TCR breadth than vaccinees.

As regards this clone: The antigen is undetermined.

Stated treatment: around 19 received Ad26.COV2.S at low or high dose, single or two shots; several received placebo; per-sample allocation not given. Specimens were obtained on day 63 following the first vaccine or placebo injection. V was pared by 1 base and J by 1 base, with 5 bases between. The CDR3 extends over 13 amino acids. Per germline, CDR1 SGDLS and CDR2 YYNGEE. Generated by immunoSEQ multiplex PCR, the TCRdb table keeps only in-frame clones and is missing some. The sample shows a few hundred thousand clones, about four fifths of them seen only once. V and J are TRBV9 and TRBJ1-1; D gene uncertain. The sequencing used peripheral blood, collected in a trial of Ad26.COV2.S vaccine versus placebo. The clonotype comes from a person aged 18-65 years who received the Ad26.COV2.S COVID-19 vaccine or a placebo. CDR3 nucleotide sequence: TGTGCCAGCAGCGTACAGCCGAACACTGAAGCTTTCTTT. This sequence encodes CASSVQPNTEAFF.